The rows below give T cell receptor beta chains drawn from one sample of a study of blood T cell repertoires in COVID-19. Only in-frame clones appear in the TCRdb table, and some are missing; sequencing was by immunoSEQ multiplex PCR. The sample includes some 330,000 clones, over 80% of them seen just once. The sample taken for sequencing was PBMCs or T cells enriched from blood (not recorded which). These receptor sequences come from a woman aged 50 to 60 who had recovered from COVID-19. The conserved cysteine and the conserved F or W are not part of the CDR3 here. Clone sizes are given selectively: once, few, many, or a class where the clone is expanded.

v_gene	abundance	j_gene	CDR3aa
TRBV9	.	TRBJ2-2	ASNGQGVGELF
TRBV2	once	TRBJ2-1	ASGGQNYNEQF
TRBV18	.	TRBJ1-2	ASSAGTGGGYGYT
TRBV18	.	TRBJ1-3	ASSPSGPGNTIY
TRBV4-3	.	TRBJ1-1	ASSQELNRVDTEAF
TRBV9	.	TRBJ1-4	ASSVGDRGGNEKLF
TRBV10-3	.	TRBJ2-5	ATQFEAGETQY
TRBV7-2	few	TRBJ1-1	ASDYTQNTEAF
TRBV16	few	TRBJ1-5	ASSQSGGGRQPQH
TRBV11-3	.	TRBJ2-2	ASSLGGGPNTGELF
TRBV2	.	TRBJ1-6	ASSPDRGIYNSPLH